This T cell receptor (beta chain) was sequenced during a study of read filtering for tumor transcriptome and immune sequencing. Study background: Patients were about 17 male and roughly 15 female, mean age approximately 60 years, range about 45 to 85. After DNase treatment, RNA was made into whole-transcriptome libraries. IR-seq gave about 4.05 to 11 million TCR reads per sample; RNA-seq gave roughly 80 to 1,300. Whole-study results and caveats: Single-read clonotypes: about 81.9% of IR-seq clonotypes (around 3.5% of reads), about 75% of RNA-seq clonotypes (nearly 45% of reads).

The CDR3 is made up of 16 amino acids. CDR1 is SGHDN and CDR2 is FVKESK in the germline V gene. This clonotype was seen at least ten times. The antigen remains unidentified. One end of the junction varies from germline; a read error may be responsible. This library used about 400 ng RNA and molecular barcoded adaptors spanning alpha/delta and beta/gamma chains. TCRdb independently ran MiXCR on the reads; one entry per CDR3 protein. The profile shows roughly 67,000 distinct CDR3 sequences, roughly 19% of them singletons. The clonotype was recovered from a donor over 35 with multiple myeloma. The J gene is TRBJ1-6, the V gene TRBV14; maybe TRBD1 (6 bases). The sequencing input was a population of CD138-negative cells sorted from bone marrow. CDR3 in DNA: TGTGCCAGCAGCCAGATACAGGGACCTGGTAATTCACCCCCCCACTTT. Translation gives CASSQIQGPGNSPPHF.